This TCR beta chain was recorded in a study of CD8+CD57+ T cells in acquired aplastic anemia. Genomic DNA provided the template from which TCR beta VDJ and CDR3 profiles were obtained. In TCRdb, the reads were re-called with MiXCR into one record per CDR3 protein. The table has approximately 200,000 distinct CDR3 sequences, roughly half seen once. The CDR3 length is 15 residues. V gave up 2 bases and J gave up 0 bases, with 10 bases separating them. Looked up from germline, CDR1 is LGHNA and CDR2 is YNFKEQ. This chain links TRBV4-2 with TRBJ1-2; possible D gene TRBD1, 5 bases. Sequences were obtained from sorted CD4+, CD8+, or CD8+CD57+ T cells (not recorded which) from PBMCs. The origin of this receptor is a human donor in good health, serving as a control. The CDR3 reads CASSQSGRANYGYTF. The CDR3 DNA sequence: TGTGCCAGCAGCCAATCGGGACGAGCTAACTATGGCTACACCTTC.